This TCR beta chain was observed in a study of cytomegalovirus exposure and HLA in healthy donors. The CDR3 covers 15 residues. Per germline, CDR1 SGHRS and CDR2 YFSETQ. The trim removed 1 base at V and 8 bases at J, leaving 11 bases unmatched. The PCR used 60 Vbeta and 13 Jbeta primers. TCRdb's copy holds only in-frame clones and misses some; the assay was immunoSEQ multiplex PCR. Seen here are about 77,000 clones, around 79% observed once, and the top ten hold around 4.2%. This TCR was sampled from a man between 40 and 49 years old in good health and CMV-seronegative. The chain employs TRBV5-1 and TRBJ1-2; 7 bases match TRBD1. Source material: PBMCs. The CDR3 sequence: CASSLRAGTASGYTF. For the CDR3, the DNA is TGCGCCAGCAGCTTGCGCGCCGGGACAGCTTCGGGCTACACCTTC. The variable domain in full, completed from reference TRBV5-1 and TRBJ1-2, reads KAGVTQTPRYLIKTRGQQVTLSCSPISGHRSVSWYQQTPGQGLQFLFEYFSETQRNKGNFPGRFSGRQFSNSRSEMNVSTLELGDSALYLCASSLRAGTASGYTFGSGTRLTVV.